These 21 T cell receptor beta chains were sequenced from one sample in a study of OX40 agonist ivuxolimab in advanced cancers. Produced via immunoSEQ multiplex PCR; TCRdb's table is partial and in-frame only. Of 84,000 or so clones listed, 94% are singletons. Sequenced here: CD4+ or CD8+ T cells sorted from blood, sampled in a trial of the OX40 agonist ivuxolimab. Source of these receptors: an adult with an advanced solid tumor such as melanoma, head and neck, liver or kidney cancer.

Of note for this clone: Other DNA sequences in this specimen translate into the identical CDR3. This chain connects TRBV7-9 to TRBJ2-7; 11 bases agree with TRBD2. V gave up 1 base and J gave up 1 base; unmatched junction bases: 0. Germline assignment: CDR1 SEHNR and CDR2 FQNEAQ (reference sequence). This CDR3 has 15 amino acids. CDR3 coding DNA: TGTGCCAGCAGCTTAGGGACTAGCGGGTCCTACGAGCAGTACTTC. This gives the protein CASSLGTSGSYEQYF.

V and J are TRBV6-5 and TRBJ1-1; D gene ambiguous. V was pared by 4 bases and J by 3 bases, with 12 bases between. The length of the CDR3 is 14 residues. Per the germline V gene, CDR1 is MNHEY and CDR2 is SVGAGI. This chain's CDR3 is CASSSHGTDTEAFF. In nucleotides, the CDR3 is TGTGCCAGCAGTTCCCATGGTACGGACACTGAAGCTTTCTTT.

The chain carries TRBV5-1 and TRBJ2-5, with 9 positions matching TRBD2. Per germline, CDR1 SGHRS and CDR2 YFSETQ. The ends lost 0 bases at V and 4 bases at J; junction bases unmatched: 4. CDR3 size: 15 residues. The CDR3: CASSLVAGVAETQYF. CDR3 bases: TGCGCCAGCAGCTTGGTAGCGGGAGTTGCAGAGACCCAGTACTTC.

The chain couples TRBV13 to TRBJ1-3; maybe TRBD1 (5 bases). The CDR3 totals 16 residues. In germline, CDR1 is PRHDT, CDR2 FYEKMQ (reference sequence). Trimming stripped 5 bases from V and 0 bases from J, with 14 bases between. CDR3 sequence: CASSLAAGVSGNTIYF. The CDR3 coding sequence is TGTGCCAGCAGCCTTGCGGCGGGGGTCTCTGGAAACACCATATATTTT. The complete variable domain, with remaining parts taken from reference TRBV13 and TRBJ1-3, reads AAGVIQSPRHLIKEKRETATLKCYPIPRHDTVYWYQQGPGQDPQFLISFYEKMQSDKGSIPDRFSAQQFSDYHSELNMSSLELGDSALYFCASSLAAGVSGNTIYFGEGSWLTVV.

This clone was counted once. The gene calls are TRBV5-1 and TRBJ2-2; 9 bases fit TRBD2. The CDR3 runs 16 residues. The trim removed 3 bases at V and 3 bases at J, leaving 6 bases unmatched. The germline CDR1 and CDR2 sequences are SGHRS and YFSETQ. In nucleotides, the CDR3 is TGCGCCAGCAGCTCCCCGCGGGAGGGGTACACCGGGGAGCTGTTTTTT. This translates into CASSSPREGYTGELFF.

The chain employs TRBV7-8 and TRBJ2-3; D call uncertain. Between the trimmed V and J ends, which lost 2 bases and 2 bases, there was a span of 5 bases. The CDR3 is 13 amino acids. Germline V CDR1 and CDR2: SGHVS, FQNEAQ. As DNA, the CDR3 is TGTGCCAGCAGCTTACAGTTCACAGATACGCAGTATTTT. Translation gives CASSLQFTDTQYF.

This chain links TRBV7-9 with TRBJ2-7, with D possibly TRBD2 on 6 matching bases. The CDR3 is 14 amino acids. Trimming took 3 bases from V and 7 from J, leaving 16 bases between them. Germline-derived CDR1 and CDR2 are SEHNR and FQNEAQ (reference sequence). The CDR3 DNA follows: TGTGCCAGCAGCTTGGGAGCGGGCCCCGGGGAGCAGTACTTC. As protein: CASSLGAGPGEQYF.

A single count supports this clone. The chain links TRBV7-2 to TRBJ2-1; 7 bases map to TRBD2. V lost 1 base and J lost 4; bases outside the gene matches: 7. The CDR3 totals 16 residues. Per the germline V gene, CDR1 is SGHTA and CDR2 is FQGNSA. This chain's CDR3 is CASSLDGGSVYNEQFF. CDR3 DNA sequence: TGTGCCAGCAGCTTAGATGGCGGGAGTGTTTACAATGAGCAGTTCTTC.

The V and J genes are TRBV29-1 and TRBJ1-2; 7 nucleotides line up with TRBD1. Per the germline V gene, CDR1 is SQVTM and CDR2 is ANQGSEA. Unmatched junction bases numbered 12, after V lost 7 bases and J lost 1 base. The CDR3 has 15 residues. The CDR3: CSALSGTGVNYGYTF. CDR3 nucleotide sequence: TGCAGCGCCCTTTCCGGTACAGGGGTTAACTATGGCTACACCTTC.

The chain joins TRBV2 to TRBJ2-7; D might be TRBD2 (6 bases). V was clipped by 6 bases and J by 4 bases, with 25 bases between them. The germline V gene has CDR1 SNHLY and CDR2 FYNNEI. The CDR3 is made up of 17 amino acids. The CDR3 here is CASRGRLSRDGSYEQYF. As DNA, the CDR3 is TGTGCCAGCAGGGGGAGGCTTTCCCGGGACGGGTCTTACGAGCAGTACTTC.

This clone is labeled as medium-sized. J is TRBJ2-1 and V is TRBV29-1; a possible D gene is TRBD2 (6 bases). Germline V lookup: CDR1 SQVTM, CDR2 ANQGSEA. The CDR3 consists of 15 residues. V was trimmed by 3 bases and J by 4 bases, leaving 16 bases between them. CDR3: CSVESREMGYNEQFF. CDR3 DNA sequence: TGCAGCGTTGAGAGTCGGGAGATGGGATACAATGAGCAGTTCTTC.

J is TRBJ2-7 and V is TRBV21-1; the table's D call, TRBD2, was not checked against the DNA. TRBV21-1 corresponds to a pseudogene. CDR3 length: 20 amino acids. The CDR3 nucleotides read TGTGCCAGCAGCAACCCTTACAAGGAAAACCTAGCGGGGGCCCTCTACGAGCAGTACTTC. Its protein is CASSNPYKENLAGALYEQYF.

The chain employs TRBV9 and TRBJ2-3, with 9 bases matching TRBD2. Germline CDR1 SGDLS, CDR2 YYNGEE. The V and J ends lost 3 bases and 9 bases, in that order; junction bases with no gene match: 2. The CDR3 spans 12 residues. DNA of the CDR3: TGTGCCAGCAGCGGCGGGGGGGGCACGCAGTATTTT. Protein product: CASSGGGGTQYF.

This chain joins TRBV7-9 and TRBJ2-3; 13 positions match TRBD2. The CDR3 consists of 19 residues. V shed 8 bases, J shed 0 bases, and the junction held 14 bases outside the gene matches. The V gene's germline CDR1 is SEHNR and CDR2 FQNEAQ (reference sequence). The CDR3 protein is CASAQSGTSGNPSTDTQYF. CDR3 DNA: TGTGCCAGCGCACAATCCGGGACTAGCGGGAATCCTAGCACAGATACGCAGTATTTT.

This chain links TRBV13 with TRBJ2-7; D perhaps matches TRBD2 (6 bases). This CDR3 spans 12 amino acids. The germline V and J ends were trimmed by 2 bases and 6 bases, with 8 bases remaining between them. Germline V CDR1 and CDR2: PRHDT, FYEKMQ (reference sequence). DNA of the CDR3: TGTGCCAGCAGCTTATGGAGGGGCGAGCAGTACTTC. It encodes CASSLWRGEQYF.

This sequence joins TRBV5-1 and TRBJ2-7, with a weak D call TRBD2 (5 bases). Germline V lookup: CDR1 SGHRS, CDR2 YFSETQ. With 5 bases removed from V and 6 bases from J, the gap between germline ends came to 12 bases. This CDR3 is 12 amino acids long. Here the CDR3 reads CASSFTRGEQYF. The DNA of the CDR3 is TGCGCCAGCAGTTTCACCCGGGGCGAGCAGTACTTC.

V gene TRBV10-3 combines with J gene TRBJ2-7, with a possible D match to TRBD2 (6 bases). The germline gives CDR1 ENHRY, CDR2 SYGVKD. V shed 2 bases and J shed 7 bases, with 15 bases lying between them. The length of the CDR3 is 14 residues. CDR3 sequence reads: CAISEGRDLNEQYF. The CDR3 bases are TGTGCCATCAGTGAGGGAAGGGACTTGAATGAGCAGTACTTC.

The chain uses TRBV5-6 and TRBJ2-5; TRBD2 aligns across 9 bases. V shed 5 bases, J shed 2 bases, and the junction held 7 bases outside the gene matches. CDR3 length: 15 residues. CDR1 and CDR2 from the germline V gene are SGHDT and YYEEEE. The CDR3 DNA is TGTGCCAGCAGTGGCGAGGGACTAGCTCAAGAGACCCAGTACTTC. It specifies CASSGEGLAQETQYF.

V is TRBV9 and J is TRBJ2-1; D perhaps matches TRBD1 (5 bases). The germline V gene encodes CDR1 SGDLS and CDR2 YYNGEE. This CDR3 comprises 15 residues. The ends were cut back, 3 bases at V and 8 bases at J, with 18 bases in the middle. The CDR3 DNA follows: TGTGCCAGCAGCGAACCCAGGGCTGAGTACGATGAGCAGTTCTTC. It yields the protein CASSEPRAEYDEQFF.

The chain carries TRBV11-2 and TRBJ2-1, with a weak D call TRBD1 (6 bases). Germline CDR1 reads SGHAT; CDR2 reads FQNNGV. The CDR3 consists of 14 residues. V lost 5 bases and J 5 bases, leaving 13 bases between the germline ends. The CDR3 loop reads CASSARGTNNEQFF. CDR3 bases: TGTGCCAGCAGCGCAAGGGGGACCAACAATGAGCAGTTCTTC. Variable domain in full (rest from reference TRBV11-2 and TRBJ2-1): EAGVAQSPRYKIIEKRQSVAFWCNPISGHATLYWYQQILGQGPKLLIQFQNNGVVDDSQLPKDRFSAERLKGVDSTLKIQPAKLEDSAVYLCASSARGTNNEQFFGPGTRLTVL.

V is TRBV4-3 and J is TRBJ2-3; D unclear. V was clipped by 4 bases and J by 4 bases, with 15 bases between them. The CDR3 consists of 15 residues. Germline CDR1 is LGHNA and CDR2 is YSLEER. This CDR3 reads CASSRERARADTQYF. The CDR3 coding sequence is TGCGCCAGCAGCCGAGAGAGAGCGAGAGCAGATACGCAGTATTTT.